The 22 T cell receptor beta chains presented below share a single source sample, sequenced in a study of T cell repertoires in cytomegalovirus infection. No cognate antigen is known for these TCRs. TCRdb ran MiXCR on the reads and lists one entry per CDR3 protein. The sample lists under 850,000 distinct CDR3 sequences, roughly 36% seen once, with around a sixth in the top ten. The sample in question was cultured PBMCs, obtained from culture after CMV antigen stimulation. These receptors came from a human donor in good health (CMV status not recorded). Some clones in this sample may be carry-over from other donors' samples.

In its sample, this clonotype was seen many times. This chain links TRBV7-9 with TRBJ1-1; D is undetermined. The CDR3 is made up of 14 amino acids. Trimming removed 4 bases at V and 4 bases at J, with 13 bases between. Germline V gene sequence: CDR1 SEHNR, CDR2 FQNEAQ (reference sequence). CDR3 loop: CASSSGEWGTEAFF. DNA for the CDR3: TGTGCCAGCAGCTCTGGAGAATGGGGCACTGAAGCTTTCTTT. Filled out from reference TRBV7-9 and TRBJ1-1, the complete variable domain reads DTGVSQNPRHKITKRGQNVTFRCDPISEHNRLYWYRQTLGQGPEFLTYFQNEAQLEKSRLLSDRFSAERPKGSFSTLEIQRTEQGDSAMYLCASSSGEWGTEAFFGQGTRLTVV.

J is TRBJ2-7 and V is TRBV20-1, with TRBD2 matching over 10 bases. This CDR3 is built from 17 residues. V gave up 0 bases and J gave up 4 bases; unmatched junction bases: 12. Germline V gene lookup returns CDR1 DFQATT and CDR2 SNEGSKA (reference sequence). CDR3 residues: CSARDPSDTSGKYEQYF. Here the CDR3 DNA reads TGCAGTGCTAGAGATCCGAGCGATACTAGCGGGAAATACGAGCAGTACTTC.

This clonotype showed up just a few times. This chain links TRBV15 with TRBJ2-7; D remains unclear. Trimming stripped 0 bases from V and 0 bases from J, with 9 bases between. The CDR3 loop spans 15 amino acids. Germline V lookup: CDR1 LNHNV, CDR2 YYDKDF (reference sequence). The DNA of the CDR3 is TGTGCCACCAGCAGAGATGGGTGGGGCTCCTACGAGCAGTACTTC. Amino acid sequence: CATSRDGWGSYEQYF.

The chain has TRBV18 and TRBJ1-5, with D unresolved. CDR1 is KGHSH and CDR2 is LQKENI in the germline V gene. The CDR3 has 17 residues. V dropped 0 bases and J dropped 1 base, with 13 bases sitting between them. The CDR3 DNA sequence: TGTGCCAGCTCACCACCGAGCCAAACGGGAAGCAATCAGCCCCAGCATTTT. Its protein product is CASSPPSQTGSNQPQHF.

V gene TRBV5-5 combines with J gene TRBJ2-1; TRBD2 agrees at 8 bases. The V and J ends lost 6 bases and 3 bases, in that order; junction bases with no gene match: 11. CDR1 is SGHKS and CDR2 is YYEKEE in the germline V gene (reference sequence). The CDR3 has 16 amino acids. The DNA of the CDR3 is TGTGCCAGCACGCAGGAAGCGGGAGACAACTACAATGAGCAGTTCTTC. Amino acid sequence: CASTQEAGDNYNEQFF.

This clonotype was observed a few times. The V gene is TRBV19, the J gene TRBJ2-5, with a tentative D call TRBD2 (5 bases). This CDR3 is built from 17 residues. Germline loops: CDR1 LNHDA, CDR2 SQIVND (reference sequence). V dropped 1 base and J dropped 1 base, with 16 bases sitting between them. The CDR3 DNA sequence: TGTGCCAGTAGTATAGGAGCGGCAGATGTGCCCCAAGAGACCCAGTACTTC. Amino acids: CASSIGAADVPQETQYF.

This chain links TRBV19 with TRBJ1-5; weak D call: TRBD1 (5 bases). The germline CDR1 and CDR2 sequences are LNHDA and SQIVND (reference sequence). The germline V and J ends were trimmed by 3 bases and 6 bases, with 9 bases remaining between them. The length of the CDR3 is 13 residues. CDR3 region: CASSISQGQPQHF. The CDR3 DNA follows: TGTGCCAGTAGTATCAGTCAGGGTCAGCCCCAGCATTTT.

Ten or more counts support this clonotype. The rearrangement links TRBV7-2 to TRBJ2-7, with 7 bases lining up with TRBD2. Germline V gene data show CDR1 as SGHTA and CDR2 as FQGNSA. CDR3 size: 15 residues. J gave up 2 bases and V 1 base, and 5 bases lay outside the gene matches. CDR3 amino acids: CASSLERDAPYEQYF. The CDR3, as DNA: TGTGCCAGCAGCTTAGAGCGGGACGCTCCCTACGAGCAGTACTTC.

This clonotype has only a few counts. This chain uses TRBV10-1 with TRBJ2-7; D is uncertain. The CDR3 totals 13 residues. The V gene lost 5 bases and the J gene lost 7 bases, with 15 bases spanning the gap. The germline gives CDR1 WNHNN, CDR2 SYGVQD (reference sequence). The CDR3 is CASSRTPSGEQYF. In nucleotides, the CDR3 is TGCGCCAGCAGTAGGACGCCCTCCGGGGAGCAGTACTTC.

This clonotype has just a few counts. The gene calls are TRBV7-6 and TRBJ2-3; D unclear. The CDR3 covers 14 residues. Trimming removed 6 bases at V and 4 bases at J, with 14 bases between. Germline CDR1 is SGHVS and CDR2 is FNYEAQ. The CDR3 loop reads CASSYRLRSDTQYF. CDR3 in DNA: TGTGCCAGCAGTTATCGGCTGAGGTCAGATACGCAGTATTTT.

A single count supports this clonotype. V is TRBV6-1 and J is TRBJ2-2; a possible D gene is TRBD2 (5 bases). Trimming took off 8 bases at V and 1 base at J, with 11 bases between the two ends. Germline CDR1 is MNHNS and CDR2 is SASEGT. This CDR3 is built from 14 residues. This CDR3 is CASVWTLNTGELFF. The DNA for the CDR3 is TGTGCCAGCGTTTGGACTTTGAACACCGGGGAGCTGTTTTTT.

This chain connects TRBV11-2 to TRBJ2-6, with D perhaps given as TRBD1 or TRBD2 (5 bases each). This CDR3 region has 16 residues. Germline V lookup: CDR1 SGHAT, CDR2 FQNNGV. V dropped 3 bases and J dropped 2 bases, with 11 bases sitting between them. Written as DNA, the CDR3 is TGTGCCAGCAGCTTCACAGGACTGACTGGGGCCAACGTCCTGACTTTC. This sequence encodes CASSFTGLTGANVLTF. Using reference TRBV11-2 and TRBJ2-6 for the parts outside the CDR3, the full variable domain is EAGVAQSPRYKIIEKRQSVAFWCNPISGHATLYWYQQILGQGPKLLIQFQNNGVVDDSQLPKDRFSAERLKGVDSTLKIQPAKLEDSAVYLCASSFTGLTGANVLTFGAGSRLTVL.

The chain joins TRBV12-5 to TRBJ1-5, with unresolved D. The CDR3 sequence is 14 residues long. Looked up from germline, CDR1 is LGHNT and CDR2 is FRNRAP. Trimming shortened V by 9 bases and J by 2 bases, and 14 bases separated the two germline ends. The CDR3 region has the DNA TGTGCTAGCGACTTGGGGATGGGCAATCAGCCCCAGCATTTT. It encodes CASDLGMGNQPQHF. The full variable domain, with the rest looked up from reference TRBV12-5 and TRBJ1-5, is DARVTQTPRHKVTEMGQEVTMRCQPILGHNTVFWYRQTMMQGLELLAYFRNRAPLDDSGMPKDRFSAEMPDATLATLKIQPSEPRDSAVYFCASDLGMGNQPQHFGDGTRLSIL.

This clonotype was found a few times. The V and J genes are TRBV7-9 and TRBJ1-2; D perhaps matches TRBD1 (6 bases). The CDR3 consists of 14 residues. Germline assignment: CDR1 SEHNR and CDR2 FQNEAQ (reference sequence). Trimming left V 5 bases short and J 14 bases short, with 24 bases between. CDR3 amino acids: CASSPRAQGGRETF. CDR3 in DNA: TGTGCCAGCAGCCCCAGGGCACAGGGCGGCCGTGAGACCTTC.

The V gene is TRBV28, the J gene TRBJ2-1; tentative D call: TRBD1 (5 bases). Germline CDR1 reads MDHEN; CDR2 reads SYDVKM. Trimming removed 2 bases at V and 5 bases at J, with 13 bases between. This CDR3 is built from 15 residues. The CDR3 bases are TGTGCCAGCAGTTTAAATCAGGGTTTTGACAATGAGCAGTTCTTC. As protein: CASSLNQGFDNEQFF.

The gene calls are TRBV5-6 and TRBJ2-7; no clear D gene. Germline CDR1 and CDR2: SGHDT and YYEEEE. Trimming cost V 3 bases and J 4 bases, with 23 bases left between them. The CDR3 extends over 17 amino acids. CDR3 protein: CASSSDLGHPDWYEQYF. CDR3 bases: TGTGCCAGCAGCTCGGATCTTGGGCATCCTGACTGGTACGAGCAGTACTTC.

This clonotype has just a few counts. V usage is TRBV2 and J usage is TRBJ1-1; maybe TRBD1 (6 bases). Germline V lookup: CDR1 SNHLY, CDR2 FYNNEI. The ends were cut back, 3 bases at V and 1 base at J, with 12 bases in the middle. The CDR3 has 15 amino acids. CDR3 bases: TGTGCCAGCAGTGAGACCAGGGGACCGAACACTGAAGCTTTCTTT. Protein product: CASSETRGPNTEAFF.

This clonotype was picked up a small number of times. This chain joins TRBV4-3 and TRBJ1-2; D unresolved. CDR1 LGHNA and CDR2 YSLEER come from the germline V gene. CDR3 length: 14 residues. Trimming took 7 bases from V and 4 from J, leaving 16 bases between them. The CDR3 DNA is TGCGCCAGCAATGCCCGACGGGTTCCCTATGGCTACACCTTC. This encodes CASNARRVPYGYTF.

The J gene is TRBJ2-7, the V gene TRBV28; 10 nucleotides line up with TRBD1. Germline V CDR1 and CDR2: MDHEN, SYDVKM. The CDR3 loop spans 15 amino acids. V shed 6 bases, J shed 1 base, and the junction held 6 bases outside the gene matches. The CDR3 coding sequence is TGTGCCAGCAGGGGGGGGGGACAGGGGTCCTACGAGCAGTACTTC. Translation gives CASRGGGQGSYEQYF.

The CDR3 loop reads CASSTTSGVDTQYF. The DNA for the CDR3 is TGTGCCAGCAGTACGACTAGCGGGGTCGATACGCAGTATTTT. This chain connects TRBV27 to TRBJ2-3; 11 positions match TRBD2. The CDR3 spans 14 residues. With 5 bases clipped from V and 6 bases from J, the junction kept 4 bases outside the gene matches. Germline CDR1 is MNHEY and CDR2 is SMNVEV (reference sequence).

This clonotype turned up a few times. The rearrangement links TRBV19 to TRBJ2-3; D is undetermined. V lost 7 bases and J lost 1, with 15 bases in between. The germline CDR1 and CDR2 sequences are LNHDA and SQIVND (reference sequence). This CDR3 has 15 amino acids. The CDR3 nucleotides are TGTGCCAGTAAAGATTCCGGATGGGGCACAGATACGCAGTATTTT. It is translated as CASKDSGWGTDTQYF.

A note on this clonotype: A read error may be the cause here, since a much bigger clone is one base away. The conserved phenylalanine or tryptophan normally closing the CDR3 is absent here, so this likely arose from a read error. This rearrangement joins TRBV7-2 to TRBJ2-3; TRBD2 matches 7 bases. The trim removed 0 bases at V and 4 bases at J, leaving 10 bases unmatched. CDR3 length equals 17 residues. CDR1 and CDR2 (germline): SGHTA, FQGNSA. Written as DNA, the CDR3 is TGTGCCAGCAGCTTAGCCGCCCGAGCGGGGAGGTCAGATACGCAGTATTAT. Its translation is CASSLAARAGRSDTQYY.